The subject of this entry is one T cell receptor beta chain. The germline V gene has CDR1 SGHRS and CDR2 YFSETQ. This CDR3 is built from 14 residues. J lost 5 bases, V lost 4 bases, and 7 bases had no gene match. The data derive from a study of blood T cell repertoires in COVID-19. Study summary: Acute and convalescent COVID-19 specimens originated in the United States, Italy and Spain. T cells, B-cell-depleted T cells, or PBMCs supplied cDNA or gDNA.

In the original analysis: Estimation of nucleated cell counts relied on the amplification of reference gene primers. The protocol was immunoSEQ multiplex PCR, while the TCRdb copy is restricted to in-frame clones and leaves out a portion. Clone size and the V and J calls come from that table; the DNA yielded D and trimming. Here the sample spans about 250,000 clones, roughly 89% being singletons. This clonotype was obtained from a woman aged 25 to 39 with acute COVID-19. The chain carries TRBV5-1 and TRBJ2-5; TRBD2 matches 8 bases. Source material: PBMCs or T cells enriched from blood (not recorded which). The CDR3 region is CASSQGLERETQYF. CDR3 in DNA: TGCGCCAGCAGCCAGGGACTAGAGCGGGAGACCCAGTACTTC. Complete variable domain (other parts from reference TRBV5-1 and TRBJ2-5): KAGVTQTPRYLIKTRGQQVTLSCSPISGHRSVSWYQQTPGQGLQFLFEYFSETQRNKGNFPGRFSGRQFSNSRSEMNVSTLELGDSALYLCASSQGLERETQYFGPGTRLLVL.